The clone carrying this TCR beta chain was seen a few times. Methods described previously, with TCR primers listed, were used for bulk TCR libraries. TCRdb re-called the PCR reads through MiXCR, storing one row per CDR3 protein. The sample has approximately 590,000 distinct CDR3 sequences; roughly 27% are singletons. The record originates from a study of molecular identifiers for immune sequencing clone quantification. Researchers sorted naive CD8 T cells as cells that were CD8+CD4-CCR7+CD45RA+. V lost 2 bases and J 0 bases, leaving 18 bases between the germline ends. The CDR3 has 18 amino acids. The germline V gene has CDR1 MNHEY and CDR2 SVGEGT.

Sequencing was done on a sample of naive CD8+ T cells from blood, with Jurkat cell RNA spiked in. Subset described: FACS-sorted CD8+CD4-CCR7+CD45RA+ naive T cells. This chain links TRBV6-2 or TRBV6-3 with TRBJ2-3; D uncertain. The TCR comes from a human donor in good health. Some libraries in this study had Jurkat cell RNA spiked in. CDR3 DNA: TGTGCCAGCAGTTACAATACCCATGGGCGAACTAGCACAGATACGCAGTATTTT. This gives the protein CASSYNTHGRTSTDTQYF.